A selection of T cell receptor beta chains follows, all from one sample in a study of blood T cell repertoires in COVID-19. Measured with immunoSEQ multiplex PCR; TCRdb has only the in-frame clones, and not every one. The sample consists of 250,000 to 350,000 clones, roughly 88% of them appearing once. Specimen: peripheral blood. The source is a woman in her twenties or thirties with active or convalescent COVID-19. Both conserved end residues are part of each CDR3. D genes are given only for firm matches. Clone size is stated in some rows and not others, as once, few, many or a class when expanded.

TGTGCCAGCTCAAGGGATTTGGGAGTGAACACTGAAGCTTTCTTT CASSRDLGVNTEAFF . . TRBJ1-1 TRBV18
TGTGCCAGCAGCTTAGTGGGGGACACGGCCTACGAGCAGTACTTC CASSLVGDTAYEQYF . . TRBJ2-7 TRBV11-3
TGTGCCAGCAGCACAGTTCGGGACTTGAACGAGCAGTACTTC CASSTVRDLNEQYF . . TRBJ2-7 TRBV7-2
TGTGCCAGCAGACAGGGGGTATATTCACCCCTCCACTTT CASRQGVYSPLHF TRBD1 . TRBJ1-6 TRBV27
TGTGCCGGCGCCCGAGAGGGCATTAGTAATGGCTACACCTTC CAGAREGISNGYTF . . TRBJ1-2 TRBV6-5
TGTGCCAGCAGCGTAGAGGCGGGGGCCACTTACAATGAGCAGTTCTTC CASSVEAGATYNEQFF . . TRBJ2-1 TRBV9
TGTGCCAGCAGTGAAACGTTCGACAGGCCTATAGGGCGCAATCAGCCCCAGCATTTT CASSETFDRPIGRNQPQHF . . TRBJ1-5 TRBV6-1
TGTGCCAGTAGTTTCCTCTCAGGGGAAGGGAATTCACCCCTCCACTTT CASSFLSGEGNSPLHF . . TRBJ1-6 TRBV19
TGTGCCAGCTCACAGGGGACAGGACTCCGAGGGCCCCAGCATTTT CASSQGTGLRGPQHF TRBD1 once TRBJ1-5 TRBV18
TGTGCCAGCAGCTTCGACACTTCCCTCCACTTT CASSFDTSLHF . . TRBJ1-6 TRBV7-6
TGCGCCAGCAGCCAAGTTTCAGGGGGCGGTCAGCCCCAGCATTTT CASSQVSGGGQPQHF TRBD1 . TRBJ1-5 TRBV4-1
TGTGCCAGCAGCGTAGGACAGCTTTACAATGAGCAGTTCTTC CASSVGQLYNEQFF . . TRBJ2-1 TRBV9
TGTGCCAGCAGCCTCACAGCCGGCGAAGGCTATGGCTACACCTTC CASSLTAGEGYGYTF . . TRBJ1-2 TRBV16
TGTGCCAGCTCACCCTCCTCGGGGTCGACTAATGAAAAACTGTTTTTT CASSPSSGSTNEKLFF . . TRBJ1-4 TRBV18
TGCGCCAGCAGCCAAGATAAATCCAGAAACTACGAGCAGTACTTC CASSQDKSRNYEQYF . once TRBJ2-7 TRBV4-3